The next 17 T cell receptor beta chains were all read from a single sample in a study of T cells after yellow fever vaccination. TCRdb independently ran MiXCR on the 5' RACE reads; one entry per CDR3 protein. The table has more than 90,000 distinct CDR3 sequences, roughly 7.2% seen once. The specimen comprised CD4+ T cells sorted from PBMCs, sampled approximately 47 days after the first yellow fever vaccination. Receptor source: a man aged 18 to 30 who received the YFV17D yellow fever vaccine.

This clonotype was observed at least ten times. This sequence joins TRBV7-2 and TRBJ2-1; TRBD1 matches at 7 bases. With 5 bases clipped from V and 2 bases from J, the junction kept 9 bases outside the gene matches. The CDR3 loop spans 16 amino acids. From germline, CDR1 is SGHTA and CDR2 FQGNSA. The DNA for the CDR3 is TGTGCCAGCAGCCCACCCCGAGGGGGCCCCTACAATGAGCAGTTCTTC. This encodes CASSPPRGGPYNEQFF.

This clonotype was picked up many times. V usage is TRBV5-1 and J usage is TRBJ1-1, with 9 positions matching TRBD1. This CDR3 has 17 residues. The germline CDR1 and CDR2 sequences are SGHRS and YFSETQ. Trimming took 6 bases from V and 0 from J; bases not matched to a gene: 12. The CDR3 reads CASTYHTGTGMNTEAFF. CDR3 DNA sequence: TGCGCCAGCACCTATCACACCGGGACAGGGATGAACACTGAAGCTTTCTTT.

This clonotype was observed many times. The chain combines TRBV3-1 with TRBJ2-4; no firm D call. CDR1 and CDR2 (germline): LGHDT, YNNKEL (reference sequence). The CDR3 is 13 residues long. Trimming shortened V by 2 bases and J by 3 bases, and 5 bases separated the two germline ends. This chain's CDR3 is CASSQMIKNIQYF. The CDR3 DNA is TGTGCCAGCAGCCAAATGATCAAAAACATTCAGTACTTC.

V usage is TRBV4-3 and J usage is TRBJ1-1; D ambiguous. Germline CDR1 and CDR2: LGHNA and YSLEER. The CDR3 spans 13 residues. The V end was cut by 0 bases, the J end by 4 bases, with 6 bases between. The CDR3: CASSQERATEAFF. For the CDR3, the DNA is TGCGCCAGCAGCCAAGAACGGGCCACTGAAGCTTTCTTT.

This clonotype has at least ten counts. The V and J genes are TRBV12-3 or TRBV12-4 and TRBJ1-2, with D uncertain. The CDR3 is 17 amino acids. Trimming left V 7 bases short and J 3 bases short, with 24 bases between. CDR3 residues: CASTSGQNFPAYYGYTF. The CDR3 nucleotides are TGTGCCAGCACCTCGGGCCAGAACTTCCCAGCCTACTATGGCTACACCTTC.

This clonotype was found many times. The chain recombines TRBV7-2 with TRBJ1-2, with 7 bases identical to TRBD1. V shed 2 bases and J 6 bases; nucleotides not matched to a gene: 6. CDR3 length: 14 amino acids. Germline V gene data show CDR1 as SGHTA and CDR2 as FQGNSA. The CDR3 protein is CASSLYTQGDGYTF. The CDR3 DNA reads as TGTGCCAGCAGCTTATACACCCAGGGGGATGGCTACACCTTC.

This clonotype was observed at least ten times. The chain recombines TRBV20-1 with TRBJ2-7; 7 bases align to TRBD2. V dropped 3 bases and J dropped 7; count of bases not matched to a gene: 12. CDR1 is DFQATT and CDR2 is SNEGSKA in the germline V gene (reference sequence). The CDR3 runs 14 residues. The CDR3 is CSARGPSGSGEQYF. DNA of the CDR3: TGCAGTGCTAGGGGTCCTAGCGGTTCGGGTGAGCAGTACTTC.

This clonotype was recorded many times. The V gene is TRBV5-1, the J gene TRBJ2-2; perhaps TRBD2 as D (5 bases). This CDR3 has 13 amino acids. The germline V and J ends were trimmed by 4 bases and 5 bases, with 9 bases remaining between them. Germline CDR1 reads SGHRS; CDR2 reads YFSETQ. The CDR3 loop reads CASSQDYTGELFF. CDR3 sequence (DNA): TGCGCCAGCAGCCAAGACTATACCGGGGAGCTGTTTTTT. Drawing the rest from reference TRBV5-1 and TRBJ2-2, the complete variable domain is KAGVTQTPRYLIKTRGQQVTLSCSPISGHRSVSWYQQTPGQGLQFLFEYFSETQRNKGNFPGRFSGRQFSNSRSEMNVSTLELGDSALYLCASSQDYTGELFFGEGSRLTVL.

This clonotype has at least ten counts. V usage is TRBV20-1 and J usage is TRBJ1-1; D possibly corresponds to TRBD1 (5 bases). Germline V gene data show CDR1 as DFQATT and CDR2 as SNEGSKA (reference sequence). The CDR3 runs to 12 residues. V was trimmed by 3 bases and J by 3 bases, leaving 8 bases between them. CDR3 DNA sequence: TGCAGTGCTAGGGGGCCAGACACTGAAGCTTTCTTT. It codes for CSARGPDTEAFF.

There are many counts of this clonotype. The chain employs TRBV5-1 and TRBJ2-2, with D unclear. Trimming shortened V by 6 bases and J by 4 bases, and 13 bases separated the two germline ends. The CDR3 has 14 amino acids. From germline, CDR1 is SGHRS and CDR2 YFSETQ. CDR3 in amino acids: CASKILPATGELFF. The CDR3 region has the DNA TGCGCCAGCAAGATCCTCCCGGCCACCGGGGAGCTGTTTTTT.

Many counts were recorded for this clonotype. This chain links TRBV5-4 with TRBJ1-4; D gene unclear. CDR1 and CDR2 (germline): SGHNT, YYREEE (reference sequence). The CDR3 has 15 residues. The V and J ends lost 1 base and 6 bases respectively, with 13 bases between them. The CDR3 bases are TGTGCCAGCAGCTTGTCTCTGAGAGGGCATGAAAAACTGTTTTTT. It specifies CASSLSLRGHEKLFF.

This clonotype was counted many times. J is TRBJ1-3 and V is TRBV20-1, with D unresolved. The CDR3 loop spans 13 amino acids. Germline CDR1 is DFQATT and CDR2 is SNEGSKA (reference sequence). Trimming took off 3 bases at V and 7 bases at J, with 13 bases between the two ends. CDR3 in amino acids: CSARSGNENTIYF. CDR3 DNA: TGCAGTGCTAGGTCCGGGAATGAGAACACCATATATTTT.

As for this clonotype: A much larger clone sits a single nucleotide away, making a read error possible. The rearrangement uses TRBV27 and TRBJ2-2, with D uncertain. Germline loops: CDR1 MNHEY, CDR2 SMNVEV (reference sequence). Trimming stripped 11 bases from V and 0 bases from J, with 10 bases between. CDR3 length: 13 residues. CDR3 sequence: CACTSANTGELFF. CDR3 nucleotides: TGTGCCTGCACGTCCGCGAACACCGGGGAGCTGTTTTTT.

The table lists this clonotype with many counts. V and J are TRBV2 and TRBJ1-5, with no clear D. The germline V gene has CDR1 SNHLY and CDR2 FYNNEI. The CDR3 covers 14 residues. Deletions cut 6 bases from V and 0 bases from J, with 9 bases between. As DNA, the CDR3 is TGTGCCAGCAGGGCCGATTATAGCAATCAGCCCCAGCATTTT. As protein: CASRADYSNQPQHF.

This clonotype was observed many times. The chain uses TRBV7-2 and TRBJ2-3; 10 bases align to TRBD2. Germline-derived CDR1 and CDR2 are SGHTA and FQGNSA. The V and J ends lost 5 bases and 14 bases, in that order; junction bases with no gene match: 7. The CDR3 contains 12 residues. DNA of the CDR3: TGTGCCAGCAGCCGGACTAGCGGCTCAGTGTATTTT. It specifies CASSRTSGSVYF.

This clonotype appeared many times. The J gene is TRBJ2-7, the V gene TRBV6-1, with 10 bases identical to TRBD2. With 5 bases clipped from V and 3 bases from J, the junction kept 7 bases outside the gene matches. Germline CDR1 is MNHNS and CDR2 is SASEGT. The CDR3 loop spans 15 amino acids. The CDR3 here is CASSLAGASLYEQYF. In DNA, the CDR3 is TGTGCCAGCAGTCTAGCGGGGGCTTCACTCTACGAGCAGTACTTC.

This clonotype was counted at least ten times. The chain combines TRBV10-3 with TRBJ2-5; D is unclear. Germline V gives CDR1 ENHRY, CDR2 SYGVKD. Trimming stripped 2 bases from V and 7 bases from J, with 14 bases between. This CDR3 region has 14 residues. The CDR3 reads CAISEVPPAATQYF. Written as DNA, the CDR3 is TGTGCCATCAGTGAGGTCCCTCCTGCTGCGACCCAGTACTTC.